The sample holds a few counts of the clone carrying this TCR beta chain. Its antigen is still unknown. Sequence data for DNA of cultured CD4+ T cells were generated by the Oncomine TCR Beta short-read assay. TCRdb independently ran MiXCR on the PCR reads; one entry per CDR3 protein. The top ten hold approximately 12% of the sample, which has some 16,000 distinct CDR3 sequences, over 55% seen once. This entry belongs to a study of vaccination and CD4 T cells after COVID-19. The wider study: Stimuli were overlapping spike peptide pools of SARS-CoV-2 and three common cold coronaviruses (HCoV-NL63, HCoV-OC43, HCoV-229E).

Trimming left V 6 bases short and J 3 bases short, with 11 bases between. This CDR3 has 13 residues. As for treatment: approximately nine-day PBMC culture with coronavirus spike peptide pools or control peptides (ViraFEST assay). This sequence was found in a human donor who had recovered from COVID-19. The gene calls are TRBV12-3 or TRBV12-4 and TRBJ1-1; tentatively, D is TRBD1 (5 bases). Sequenced input: CD4+ T cells from blood, cultured in vitro. CDR3 DNA: TGTGCCAGCAGCGGGGGGAAGTACACTGAAGCTTTCTTT. Amino acid sequence: CASSGGKYTEAFF.